This T cell receptor beta chain was recovered during a study of blood T cells in healthy people across ages. Across the study: Per every two T cells, about one barcoded beta molecule was captured by template switching.

Trimming stripped 6 bases from V and 6 bases from J, with 9 bases between. The CDR3 is 12 amino acids. The second PCR ran about 7 to 12 cycles with a sample-barcoded 5' primer and J-beta primers. TCRdb reanalysed the 5' RACE reads using MiXCR and keeps one entry per CDR3 protein. This table has about 1,800,000 distinct CDR3 sequences, about 30% appearing once. Sequencing input: blood. V gene TRBV12-3 or TRBV12-4 combines with J gene TRBJ2-1, with no clear D. This clonotype was obtained from a woman younger than 45 in good health. The CDR3: CASSLFVNEQFF. The CDR3, as DNA: TGTGCCAGCAGCCTCTTCGTCAATGAGCAGTTCTTC.